The rows below give T cell receptor beta chains drawn from one sample of a study of T cell changes during pregnancy in multiple sclerosis. Assay used: immunoSEQ multiplex PCR; TCRdb lists only in-frame clones, some missing. The sample records about 73,000 clones, approximately 92% being singletons. The sample consisted of peripheral blood, taken in the third trimester of pregnancy. These receptors were taken from a female donor in good health, enrolled as a control in a pregnancy study. Both conserved end residues are part of each CDR3. The D gene is left open where the match is weak. Size values are once, few and many counts, or a class for expanded clones, and some rows have none.

V gene	D gene	J gene	clone size	CDR3 protein	CDR3 DNA
TRBV30	-	TRBJ1-5	-	CAWGTGPNQPQHF	TGTGCCTGGGGAACAGGGCCCAATCAGCCCCAGCATTTT
TRBV7-9	-	TRBJ1-1	few	CASSPRSGLNTEAFF	TGTGCCAGCAGCCCACGGTCAGGATTGAACACTGAAGCTTTCTTT
TRBV19	TRBD2	TRBJ2-6	once	CASSLFLAVSGANVLTF	TGTGCCAGTAGCCTATTTCTAGCGGTCTCTGGGGCCAACGTCCTGACTTTC
TRBV4-2	TRBD2	TRBJ2-3	-	CASSQDLAGALPGDTQYF	TGTGCCAGCAGCCAAGATTTAGCGGGAGCCCTGCCTGGAGATACGCAGTATTTT
TRBV7-9	-	TRBJ1-1	-	CASSPGGTEAFF	TGTGCCAGCAGCCCGGGGGGGACTGAAGCTTTCTTT
TRBV5-8	-	TRBJ1-5	-	CASSLGRRDQPQHF	TGTGCCAGCAGCTTGGGAAGGAGGGATCAGCCCCAGCATTTT
TRBV11-2	-	TRBJ2-3	-	CASSSPGWGTQYF	TGTGCCAGCAGCTCCCCGGGGTGGGGTACGCAGTATTTT
TRBV5-4	-	TRBJ2-7	-	CASSLTTGRSYERQYF	TGTGCCAGCAGCCTGACGACAGGGAGGTCCTACGAGCGGCAGTACTTC
TRBV7-9	TRBD2	TRBJ2-1	-	CASSLSAGAGAGDEQFF	TGTGCCAGCAGCTTATCGGCGGGAGCGGGGGCCGGGGATGAGCAGTTCTTC
TRBV27	TRBD2	TRBJ2-5	-	CASSRGLAGGRTQYF	TGTGCCAGCAGTAGGGGACTAGCGGGGGGGCGGACCCAGTACTTC
TRBV14	TRBD2	TRBJ2-7	-	CASSPETSGRGEQYF	TGTGCCAGCAGCCCAGAGACTAGCGGGAGAGGCGAGCAGTACTTC
TRBV6-1	TRBD1	TRBJ1-3	-	CASRVGTGSGNTIYF	TGTGCCAGCAGAGTTGGGACAGGGTCGGGAAACACCATATATTTT
TRBV18	-	TRBJ1-1	-	CASSPPRQGLGLNTEAFF	TGTGCCAGCTCACCACCGCGGCAGGGGCTAGGATTGAACACTGAAGCTTTCTTT
TRBV5-5	TRBD1	TRBJ2-2	-	CASSWTGPNTGELFF	TGTGCCAGCAGCTGGACAGGGCCGAACACCGGGGAGCTGTTTTTT
TRBV7-9	TRBD2	TRBJ2-7	-	CASSQTSGRGEQYF	TGTGCCAGCAGCCAGACTAGCGGGAGGGGTGAGCAGTACTTC
TRBV19	-	TRBJ1-2	medium-sized	CASSIKGQGGGHYGYTF	TGTGCCAGTAGTATAAAGGGGCAGGGCGGGGGTCACTATGGCTACACCTTC
TRBV5-1	TRBD2	TRBJ2-5	-	CASSLARAGGLETQYF	TGCGCCAGCAGCTTGGCTCGCGCGGGAGGGCTTGAGACCCAGTACTTC
TRBV18	TRBD1	TRBJ1-2	-	CASSPGTGPYGYTF	TGTGCCAGCTCACCGGGGACAGGACCCTATGGCTACACCTTC
TRBV28	-	TRBJ2-3	-	CASSSNSGLPGNTQYF	TGTGCCAGCAGTTCAAATTCTGGGTTACCCGGGAATACGCAGTATTTT
TRBV7-9	-	TRBJ2-2	-	CASSLSNTGELFF	TGTGCCAGCAGCCTCTCCAACACCGGGGAGCTGTTTTTT
TRBV18	TRBD2	TRBJ2-5	-	CASSLRRPLQGGGVQETQYF	TGTGCCAGCTCACTCCGCCGCCCCCTTCAGGGCGGGGGGGTCCAAGAGACCCAGTACTTC
TRBV6-4	-	TRBJ2-3	-	CASLAGSSTDTQYF	TGTGCCAGCCTGGCCGGGTCTAGCACAGATACGCAGTATTTT
TRBV11-2	TRBD2	TRBJ2-7	-	CASSSGLVTYEQYF	TGTGCCAGCAGCTCCGGACTAGTAACCTACGAGCAGTACTTC
TRBV5-1	TRBD1	TRBJ2-7	-	CASSLDRGGLDEQYF	TGCGCCAGCAGCCTAGACAGGGGGGGATTGGATGAGCAGTACTTC
TRBV4-2	TRBD2	TRBJ2-2	many	CASSQELAGTGELFF	TGTGCCAGCAGCCAAGAACTAGCGGGCACCGGGGAGCTGTTTTTT
TRBV6-4	-	TRBJ1-6	once	CASSPRALHF	TGTGCCAGCAGTCCCCGGGCCCTCCACTTT
TRBV7-6	-	TRBJ2-7	-	CASSLATGAYEQYF	TGTGCCAGCAGCTTAGCCACCGGGGCCTACGAGCAGTACTTC
TRBV14	-	TRBJ1-2	-	CASSVNSYGYTF	TGTGCCAGCAGCGTTAACAGCTATGGCTACACCTTC
TRBV6-4	TRBD1	TRBJ2-3	-	CASRPGQDTDTQYF	TGTGCCAGCAGACCGGGACAGGACACAGATACGCAGTATTTT
TRBV5-5	TRBD2	TRBJ2-7	-	CASSPGLAGRDEQYF	TGTGCCAGCAGCCCAGGACTAGCGGGAAGGGACGAGCAGTACTTC
TRBV19	-	TRBJ2-3	-	CASSMYRGTDTQYF	TGTGCCAGTAGTATGTACAGGGGCACAGATACGCAGTATTTT
TRBV6-6	TRBD1	TRBJ2-6	once	CASSYPQGVGANVLTF	TGTGCCAGCAGTTACCCTCAGGGGGTTGGGGCCAACGTCCTGACTTTC
TRBV28	-	TRBJ1-2	-	CASRRGYGGYLDGYTF	TGTGCCAGTCGACGGGGGTATGGAGGGTACCTGGATGGCTACACCTTC
TRBV7-2	-	TRBJ2-5	once	CASSQRQLKETQYF	TGTGCCAGCAGCCAAAGACAGCTCAAAGAGACCCAGTACTTC
TRBV29-1	TRBD1	TRBJ2-1	-	CSVETGGYNEQFF	TGCAGCGTTGAGACAGGGGGCTACAATGAGCAGTTCTTC
TRBV28	-	TRBJ1-3	-	CASSPRLSSGNTIYF	TGTGCCAGCAGTCCACGACTCAGCTCTGGAAACACCATATATTTT
TRBV7-8	-	TRBJ2-2	-	CASGRGRANTGELFF	TGTGCCAGCGGAAGAGGCAGGGCGAACACCGGGGAGCTGTTTTTT
TRBV4-3	TRBD2	TRBJ2-7	-	CASSPSTSGGSYEQYF	TGCGCCAGCAGCCCCTCGACTAGCGGGGGCTCCTACGAGCAGTACTTC
TRBV7-9	TRBD1	TRBJ2-6	-	CASSSPPGGIKVPVLTF	TGTGCCAGCAGCAGCCCCCCAGGGGGCATAAAGGTCCCCGTCCTGACTTTC
TRBV27	TRBD1	TRBJ1-2	-	CASTPTTGDYGYTF	TGTGCCAGCACCCCAACCACAGGGGACTATGGCTACACCTTC
TRBV4-3	TRBD2	TRBJ2-7	-	CASSQEGAGGVPYEQYF	TGCGCCAGCAGCCAAGAGGGGGCGGGAGGGGTTCCCTACGAGCAGTACTTC
TRBV11-2	-	TRBJ2-7	-	CASSSDITYEQYF	TGTGCCAGCAGCTCGGACATAACCTACGAGCAGTACTTC
TRBV5-6	-	TRBJ1-1	-	CASSLQTEAFF	TGTGCCAGCAGCCTACAGACTGAAGCTTTCTTT
TRBV9	-	TRBJ2-2	-	CASSVQGMTGELFF	TGTGCCAGCAGCGTACAGGGTATGACCGGGGAGCTGTTTTTT
TRBV7-6	-	TRBJ2-5	-	CASSLEVGGETQYF	TGTGCCAGCAGCTTAGAGGTGGGCGGGGAGACCCAGTACTTC
TRBV7-8	TRBD1	TRBJ2-3	-	CASSAPDRVTDTQYF	TGTGCCAGCAGCGCGCCGGACAGGGTTACAGATACGCAGTATTTT